Listed below are T cell receptor beta chains from one sample, sequenced in a study of blood T cell repertoires in COVID-19. TCRdb's table, derived via immunoSEQ multiplex PCR, lists solely in-frame clones and lacks some. The table lists around 470,000 clones, 89% of them singletons. Sample: peripheral blood. All receptors derive from a man between 18 and 35 years old with COVID-19, enrolled during active disease. Both conserved end residues are part of each CDR3. Each record gives: V gene, D gene, clone size, J gene, CDR3 protein, CDR3 DNA. A D gene is named only where the DNA matches it firmly. Clone size is stated in some rows and not others, as once, few, many or a class when expanded.

>TRBV29-1|TRBD1|NA|TRBJ1-1
CSVDRGRPEAFF
TGCAGCGTGGACAGGGGGAGACCTGAAGCTTTCTTT
>TRBV10-2|TRBD2|few|TRBJ2-1
CASSEPRTSGRADEQFF
TGCGCCAGCAGTGAGCCCCGGACTAGCGGGAGGGCTGATGAGCAGTTCTTC
>TRBV6-5|NA|NA|TRBJ2-2
CASSSAGGNTGELFF
TGTGCCAGCAGTTCAGCCGGGGGAAACACCGGGGAGCTGTTTTTT
>TRBV28|NA|NA|TRBJ2-2
CASRSGIGELFF
TGTGCCAGCAGGTCAGGAATCGGGGAGCTGTTTTTT
>TRBV7-3|TRBD1|NA|TRBJ2-1
CASSLYLTGVYSNEQFF
TGTGCCAGCAGCTTATACCTGACAGGGGTGTATAGCAATGAGCAGTTCTTC
>TRBV30|NA|NA|TRBJ2-1
CAWSAVYNEQFF
TGTGCCTGGAGTGCGGTCTACAATGAGCAGTTCTTC
>TRBV24-1|NA|NA|TRBJ2-5
CATSDTRETQYF
TGTGCCACCAGTGATACCCGGGAGACCCAGTACTTC
>TRBV6-6|NA|NA|TRBJ2-5
CASRSHQETQYF
TGTGCCAGCAGGAGCCACCAAGAGACCCAGTACTTC
>TRBV10-3|NA|NA|TRBJ1-5
CAIRGGNQPQHF
TGTGCCATCAGGGGGGGGAATCAGCCCCAGCATTTT
>TRBV7-9|TRBD1|NA|TRBJ1-1
CASSATGTGNTEAFF
TGTGCCAGCAGCGCAACCGGGACAGGGAACACTGAAGCTTTCTTT
>TRBV6-5|NA|NA|TRBJ1-2
CASSYHKQDKDYGYTF
TGTGCCAGCAGTTACCATAAACAGGACAAGGACTATGGCTACACCTTC
>TRBV28|NA|NA|TRBJ2-3
CASSEPSTDTQYF
TGTGCCAGCAGTGAGCCTAGCACAGATACGCAGTATTTT
>TRBV19|TRBD2|NA|TRBJ2-7
CASSTLAGGLYEQYF
TGTGCCAGTAGCACCCTAGCGGGAGGTCTCTACGAGCAGTACTTC
>TRBV30|NA|NA|TRBJ1-6
CAWNRDLSPLHF
TGTGCCTGGAATAGGGACTTATCACCCCTCCACTTT
>TRBV19|NA|once|TRBJ1-6
CASSLSGRGNSPLHF
TGTGCCAGTAGTCTAAGTGGGAGGGGTAATTCACCCCTCCACTTT
>TRBV6-2/TRBV6-3|TRBD1|NA|TRBJ1-2
CASSPGGTTGYTF
TGTGCCAGCAGCCCAGGGGGAACAACGGGCTACACCTTC
>TRBV12-3/TRBV12-4|NA|NA|TRBJ2-7
CASSLVPGEQYF
TGTGCCAGCAGTTTAGTCCCGGGCGAGCAGTACTTC
>TRBV5-1|NA|NA|TRBJ1-6
CASRTDSYSPLHF
TGCGCCAGCAGAACAGACAGTTATTCACCCCTCCACTTT
>TRBV6-5|NA|NA|TRBJ1-2
CASRAQDLKYYGYTF
TGTGCCAGCAGAGCACAGGACCTAAAATACTATGGCTACACCTTC
>TRBV5-5|NA|NA|TRBJ1-2
CASSLAVVQGGGGYTF
TGTGCCAGCAGCTTGGCGGTGGTACAGGGTGGAGGTGGCTACACCTTC
>TRBV5-4|TRBD2|NA|TRBJ2-3
CASSRSSGLEDTQYF
TGTGCCAGCAGCAGGTCTAGCGGTTTGGAGGATACGCAGTATTTT
>TRBV7-9|NA|NA|TRBJ2-7
CASSPSATYEQYF
TGTGCCAGCAGCCCCTCAGCGACCTACGAGCAGTACTTC
>TRBV24-1|NA|NA|TRBJ1-5
CATSDTGYNQPQHF
TGTGCCACCAGTGATACAGGGTACAATCAGCCCCAGCATTTT
>TRBV7-9|NA|NA|TRBJ1-4
CASSLTQGREKLFF
TGTGCCAGCAGCTTAACGCAGGGTCGTGAAAAACTGTTTTTT